Listed here are 27 T cell receptor beta chains from one sample, sequenced in a study of blood T cell repertoires in COVID-19. Profiling relied on immunoSEQ multiplex PCR, and the TCRdb table lists in-frame clones only, not all of them. Of 40,000 to 65,000 clones listed, more than 60% are singletons. The source material was peripheral blood. Every receptor here comes from a human donor with active or convalescent COVID-19. The donor label of this sample is uncertain.

This rearrangement joins TRBV7-3 to TRBJ2-3, with 8 bases that match TRBD2. Germline-derived CDR1 and CDR2 are SGHTA and FQGTGA. The CDR3 is made up of 16 amino acids. The J segment lost 1 base and the V segment lost 2 bases, leaving 5 bases of the junction unmatched. The CDR3, as DNA: TGTGCCAGCAGCTTAGGCCTAGCGGGCGGCACAGATACGCAGTATTTT. This translates into CASSLGLAGGTDTQYF.

The CDR3 coding sequence is TGTGCCAGCAGACAGGACAGAAGATTCACAGATACGCAGTATTTT. Residues: CASRQDRRFTDTQYF. This chain uses TRBV7-2 with TRBJ2-3, with a tentative D call TRBD1 (6 bases). The CDR3 is made up of 15 amino acids. Germline V gene data show CDR1 as SGHTA and CDR2 as FQGNSA. Trimming shortened V by 6 bases and J by 2 bases, and 15 bases separated the two germline ends.

This clone was counted many times. Additional DNA sequences in this sample encode the identical CDR3. V gene TRBV10-3 combines with J gene TRBJ1-1, with a possible D match to TRBD1 (5 bases). The CDR3 is made up of 11 amino acids. V was clipped by 7 bases and J by 3 bases, with 6 bases between them. Germline V gene sequence: CDR1 ENHRY, CDR2 SYGVKD. The CDR3 here is CAIKGDTEAFF. As DNA, the CDR3 is TGTGCCATCAAAGGGGACACTGAAGCTTTCTTT.

The chain employs TRBV15 and TRBJ1-5; possible D gene TRBD1, 5 bases. The germline CDR1 and CDR2 sequences are LNHNV and YYDKDF (reference sequence). The CDR3 is 13 amino acids. Trimming shortened V by 9 bases and J by 5 bases, and 14 bases separated the two germline ends. The CDR3, as DNA: TGTGCCACAGGAGCCTTAGGGGATCAGCCCCAGCATTTT. Translation: CATGALGDQPQHF.

The chain uses TRBV11-2 and TRBJ2-1; 9 positions agree with TRBD1. There are 14 residues in the CDR3. V gave up 5 bases and J gave up 5 bases; unmatched junction bases: 4. CDR1 SGHAT and CDR2 FQNNGV come from the germline V gene. CDR3 region: CASSLGQGHNEQFF. The CDR3 coding sequence is TGTGCCAGCAGCCTGGGACAGGGACACAATGAGCAGTTCTTC.

This chain connects TRBV7-3 to TRBJ2-3; TRBD2 aligns across 9 bases. The germline CDR1 and CDR2 sequences are SGHTA and FQGTGA. Germline trimming cut 5 bases from V and 1 base from J; bases unmatched to any gene: 7. The CDR3 is made up of 16 amino acids. The CDR3 sequence: CASSRTLAGGTDTQYF. The DNA of the CDR3 is TGTGCCAGCAGCCGAACCTTAGCGGGGGGCACAGATACGCAGTATTTT.

The V and J genes are TRBV24-1 and TRBJ2-1, with 13 bases matching TRBD2. The V gene's germline CDR1 is KGHDR and CDR2 SFDVKD. V trimming: 4 bases; J trimming: 9 bases; junction bases outside the gene matches: 8. This CDR3 is 16 amino acids long. The CDR3 protein is CATSDDTSGRAREQFF. DNA of the CDR3: TGTGCCACCAGTGACGATACTAGCGGGAGGGCCCGTGAGCAGTTCTTC.

This chain links TRBV7-9 with TRBJ1-5; weak D call: TRBD1 (6 bases). This CDR3 has 14 residues. Trimming took off 1 base at V and 11 bases at J, with 15 bases between the two ends. Germline V CDR1 and CDR2: SEHNR, FQNEAQ (reference sequence). CDR3: CASSLDREGKAQHF. DNA of the CDR3: TGTGCCAGCAGCTTAGACAGGGAGGGGAAGGCCCAGCATTTT.

This clone was detected only once. The V gene is TRBV29-1, the J gene TRBJ1-6, with a tentative D call TRBD1 (6 bases). The germline V gene encodes CDR1 SQVTM and CDR2 ANQGSEA. V dropped 4 bases and J dropped 9 bases, with 13 bases sitting between them. The CDR3 loop spans 13 amino acids. As DNA, the CDR3 is TGCAGCGTTGGCAGGGGAGATGGTTCACCCCTCCACTTT. Translating it yields CSVGRGDGSPLHF.

The genes are TRBV12-3 or TRBV12-4 and TRBJ1-1; D remains unclear. The CDR3 is 13 residues long. Trimming left V 3 bases short and J 1 base short, with 6 bases between. The CDR3: CASSFRENTEAFF. CDR3 coding DNA: TGTGCCAGCAGTTTTCGGGAGAACACTGAAGCTTTCTTT.

The chain recombines TRBV11-1 with TRBJ2-1; D perhaps matches TRBD2 (7 bases). The CDR3 totals 15 residues. Germline V CDR1 and CDR2: SGHAT, FQDESV (reference sequence). V was trimmed by 7 bases and J by 10 bases, leaving 23 bases between them. CDR3 DNA sequence: TGTGCCAGCACACCTGTCTTCAGGGGAGGGCAGGAGCAGTTCTTC. Translated: CASTPVFRGGQEQFF.

This clone was seen only once. This chain links TRBV2 with TRBJ2-5; 8 bases agree with TRBD1. Trimming cost V 6 bases and J 5 bases; bases outside gene matches: 14. The CDR3 length is 16 residues. Germline assignment: CDR1 SNHLY and CDR2 FYNNEI. DNA for the CDR3: TGTGCCAGCAGCGCCCAACCAGGGGGCGCGGGGGAGACCCAGTACTTC. Amino acids: CASSAQPGGAGETQYF. Full variable domain (outside the CDR3, taken from reference TRBV2 and TRBJ2-5): EPEVTQTPSHQVTQMGQEVILRCVPISNHLYFYWYRQILGQKVEFLVSFYNNEISEKSEIFDDQFSVERPDGSNFTLKIRSTKLEDSAMYFCASSAQPGGAGETQYFGPGTRLLVL.

The chain joins TRBV19 to TRBJ1-6; D unclear. The CDR3 loop spans 15 amino acids. V was shortened by 5 bases and J by 6 bases, with 14 bases between the two germline ends. Germline V gene sequence: CDR1 LNHDA, CDR2 SQIVND (reference sequence). This chain's CDR3 is CASSPSPGSNSPLHF. CDR3 DNA sequence: TGTGCCAGTAGTCCCAGCCCGGGGAGTAATTCACCCCTCCACTTT.

The chain combines TRBV7-2 with TRBJ2-2; D uncertain. Trimming took off 1 base at V and 8 bases at J, with 5 bases between the two ends. The length of the CDR3 is 12 residues. Germline V gene lookup returns CDR1 SGHTA and CDR2 FQGNSA. The CDR3 DNA sequence: TGTGCCAGCAGCTTAGAACGGGGGGAGCTGTTTTTT. Translating it yields CASSLERGELFF.

This clone was observed a single time. The V and J genes are TRBV19 and TRBJ2-7, with a weak D call TRBD2 (5 bases). CDR3 length equals 14 residues. Trimming cost V 10 bases and J 6 bases, with 22 bases left between them. Germline CDR1 reads LNHDA; CDR2 reads SQIVND (reference sequence). DNA for the CDR3: TGTGCCACCAAAGACAAGCGGACGTTACCCGAGCAGTACTTC. It encodes CATKDKRTLPEQYF.

This chain connects TRBV30 to TRBJ1-1; D perhaps matches TRBD1 (6 bases). Germline values: CDR1 GTSNPN, CDR2 SVGIG (reference sequence). The CDR3 is 15 residues long. V lost 5 bases, J lost 3 bases, and 19 bases lay in between. This chain's CDR3 is CAWALQPRGHTEAFF. The DNA for the CDR3 is TGTGCCTGGGCCCTTCAGCCCAGGGGCCACACTGAAGCTTTCTTT.

The rearrangement links TRBV18 to TRBJ2-3; 14 bases map to TRBD2. CDR1 is KGHSH, CDR2 LQKENI, per germline. Germline trimming cut 6 bases from V and 4 bases from J; bases unmatched to any gene: 9. The CDR3 extends over 17 amino acids. CDR3 loop: CASSPGLAGVRADTQYF. The CDR3 bases are TGTGCCAGCTCTCCGGGACTAGCGGGAGTAAGGGCAGATACGCAGTATTTT.

In nucleotides, the CDR3 is TGTGCCAGCAGCTTGGAAACAGGGGTCTCTGGAAACACCATATATTTT. As protein: CASSLETGVSGNTIYF. The V call is TRBV5-6, the J call TRBJ1-3; 7 bases agree with TRBD1. The V segment lost 0 bases and the J segment 0 bases; nucleotides outside the gene matches: 3. From germline, CDR1 is SGHDT and CDR2 YYEEEE. This CDR3 is 16 amino acids long.

The chain couples TRBV7-2 to TRBJ1-1, with TRBD1 matching 7 bases. Germline-derived CDR1 and CDR2 are SGHTA and FQGNSA. The CDR3 sequence is 16 residues long. V shed 7 bases, J shed 3 bases, and the junction held 14 bases outside the gene matches. DNA of the CDR3: TGTGCCAGCAACCTTGGAGGGGGCGCGATAGACACTGAAGCTTTCTTT. This gives the protein CASNLGGGAIDTEAFF.

The V call is TRBV5-1, the J call TRBJ1-2, with 7 positions matching TRBD1. This CDR3 comprises 12 residues. CDR1 is SGHRS and CDR2 is YFSETQ in the germline V gene. The junction had 6 bases not matched to a gene; V was cut back by 5 bases and J by 8 bases. CDR3 DNA: TGCGCCAGCAGAGGAGGGGGCGCCGGCTACACCTTC. Protein sequence: CASRGGGAGYTF.

The chain links TRBV18 to TRBJ1-1; D remains ambiguous. The germline V gene encodes CDR1 KGHSH and CDR2 LQKENI. Trimming pared 4 bases from V and 1 base from J, leaving 7 bases between. CDR3 length: 13 amino acids. Written as DNA, the CDR3 is TGTGCCAGCTCACTGACAAAGAACACTGAAGCTTTCTTT. Amino acids: CASSLTKNTEAFF.

The chain recombines TRBV9 with TRBJ2-3; D is undetermined. Germline lookup yields CDR1 SGDLS and CDR2 YYNGEE. The CDR3 consists of 15 residues. V was cut by 0 bases and J by 3 bases, with 11 bases left in between. DNA of the CDR3: TGTGCCAGCAGCGTAGCTGACACTGGAACAGATACGCAGTATTTT. As protein: CASSVADTGTDTQYF.

The genes are TRBV28 and TRBJ1-3; possible D gene TRBD1, 5 bases. The ends were cut back, 3 bases at V and 0 bases at J, with 6 bases in the middle. The CDR3 is 14 residues long. The V gene's germline CDR1 is MDHEN and CDR2 SYDVKM. CDR3: CASSFGGSGNTIYF. In DNA form, the CDR3 reads TGTGCCAGCAGTTTCGGGGGCTCTGGAAACACCATATATTTT.

This clone was seen only a few times. V is TRBV9 and J is TRBJ2-7; 9 bases line up with TRBD1. J lost 8 bases, V lost 3 bases, and 9 bases had no gene match. The CDR3 length is 14 residues. The V gene's germline CDR1 is SGDLS and CDR2 YYNGEE. CDR3 nucleotide sequence: TGTGCCAGCAGCGGACAGGGGGGGCCTTTGAAGCAGTACTTC. Amino acid sequence: CASSGQGGPLKQYF.

The chain is built from TRBV5-1 and TRBJ2-3; D is ambiguous. The CDR3 covers 15 residues. Between the trimmed V and J ends, which lost 4 bases and 5 bases, there was a span of 17 bases. CDR1 and CDR2 (germline): SGHRS, YFSETQ. CDR3 loop: CASSPAQVVVDTQYF. CDR3 in DNA: TGCGCCAGCAGCCCCGCCCAGGTGGTTGTAGATACGCAGTATTTT.

This chain links TRBV19 with TRBJ2-7, with 9 bases aligning to TRBD1. Trimming cost V 5 bases and J 2 bases; bases outside gene matches: 7. The germline V gene has CDR1 LNHDA and CDR2 SQIVND (reference sequence). The CDR3 runs to 15 residues. CDR3: CASSPRTGAAYEQYF. In DNA, the CDR3 is TGTGCCAGTAGTCCTCGGACAGGGGCAGCCTACGAGCAGTACTTC.

V and J are TRBV30 and TRBJ2-7; TRBD1 agrees at 8 bases. The CDR3 sequence is 13 residues long. Germline V gives CDR1 GTSNPN, CDR2 SVGIG (reference sequence). The V gene end was trimmed by 2 bases and the J gene end by 7 bases; junction bases not matched to a gene: 7. In nucleotides, the CDR3 is TGTGCCTGGAGTACTCAGGGGGCTCGGGAGCAGTACTTC. It yields the protein CAWSTQGAREQYF. Supplemented by reference TRBV30 and TRBJ2-7, the full variable domain reads SQTIHQWPATLVQPVGSPLSLECTVEGTSNPNLYWYRQAAGRGLQLLFYSVGIGQISSEVPQNLSASRPQDRQFILSSKKLLLSDSGFYLCAWSTQGAREQYFGPGTRLTVT.